A single sample is the source of the 9 T cell receptor beta chains below, sequenced in a study of CD8+CD57+ T cells in acquired aplastic anemia. The TCR beta profiling, which covered VDJ combination and CDR3 sequence, was carried out using genomic DNA as the template. In TCRdb, the reads were re-called with MiXCR into one record per CDR3 protein. The sample contains 450,000 to 550,000 distinct CDR3 sequences, 25% to 40% of which appear only once. The patients chosen for sequencing had shown expansion of CD8+CD57+ cells (detected by flow cytometry). Source material: sorted CD4+, CD8+, or CD8+CD57+ T cells (not recorded which) from PBMCs. These receptors originate from a human donor with aplastic anemia.

This clonotype was counted only a few times. This chain uses TRBV14 with TRBJ1-4, with 9 positions matching TRBD1. The CDR3 runs to 15 residues. Trimming removed 3 bases from V and 4 bases from J; junction bases left unmatched: 3. In germline, CDR1 is SGHDN, CDR2 FVKESK. In nucleotides, the CDR3 is TGTGCCAGCAGCCAGAGGGACAGGGATAATGAAAAACTGTTTTTT. It is translated as CASSQRDRDNEKLFF.

V gene TRBV10-2 combines with J gene TRBJ2-5, with D possibly matching TRBD2 (6 bases). This CDR3 comprises 14 residues. Germline CDR1 reads WSHSY; CDR2 reads SAAADI. Deletions cut 6 bases from V and 4 bases from J, with 15 bases between. The CDR3 spells CASRRTSPRETQYF. The CDR3 DNA follows: TGCGCCAGCAGACGAACTAGCCCCCGAGAGACCCAGTACTTC.

The rearrangement uses TRBV24-1 and TRBJ2-7, with 8 bases aligning to TRBD2. The trim removed 5 bases at V and 5 bases at J, leaving 4 bases unmatched. This CDR3 contains 13 residues. Germline V gives CDR1 KGHDR, CDR2 SFDVKD. This CDR3 is CATSGGGPHEQYF. In DNA, the CDR3 is TGTGCCACCAGTGGCGGGGGGCCCCACGAGCAGTACTTC.

There are many counts of this clonotype. The chain employs TRBV29-1 and TRBJ1-3; 8 bases are shared with TRBD1. V shed 3 bases and J 16 bases; nucleotides not matched to a gene: 14. Germline loops: CDR1 SQVTM, CDR2 ANQGSEA. The CDR3 has 13 residues. The CDR3 DNA reads as TGCAGCGTTGAGGTCCAGGGGGCAGCGAATTTGTATTTT. This sequence encodes CSVEVQGAANLYF.

This clonotype came up many times. The genes are TRBV10-3 and TRBJ2-1; D unclear. CDR3 size: 11 residues. The V gene's germline CDR1 is ENHRY and CDR2 SYGVKD. V lost 6 bases to trimming and J lost 3 bases, with 3 bases between them. CDR3 in amino acids: CAISIYNEQFF. The CDR3, as DNA: TGTGCCATCAGCATCTACAATGAGCAGTTCTTC.

This clonotype was observed many times. The rearrangement joins TRBV7-2 to TRBJ2-5; D uncertain. Germline loops: CDR1 SGHTA, CDR2 FQGNSA. The V end lost 7 bases, the J end lost 7 bases, and 19 bases lay between the germline ends. The CDR3 is 14 amino acids. CDR3 DNA sequence: TGTGCCAGCACCCGCGAGGTCAACTCAGGGACCCAGTACTTC. Translation gives CASTREVNSGTQYF.

Concerning this clonotype itself: A much larger clone is a single base away; this may be a read error. The CDR3 DNA reads TGCAGTGCTGGTCAGCCAAATTCACCCCTCCACTTT. Its protein product is CSAGQPNSPLHF. V gene TRBV20-1 combines with J gene TRBJ1-6, with no clear D. The V gene lost 5 bases and the J gene lost 7 bases, with 9 bases spanning the gap. The length of the CDR3 is 12 residues. Per germline, CDR1 DFQATT and CDR2 SNEGSKA (reference sequence).

This clonotype has just a few counts. The chain recombines TRBV6-4 with TRBJ2-2; D gene unclear. This CDR3 has 11 residues. The germline gives CDR1 MRHNA, CDR2 SNTAGT. V was cut by 6 bases and J by 5 bases, with 4 bases left in between. The CDR3 loop reads CASRETGELFF. In DNA form, the CDR3 reads TGTGCCAGCAGGGAAACCGGGGAGCTGTTTTTT.

The V and J genes are TRBV12-3 or TRBV12-4 and TRBJ1-5; no clear D. This CDR3 is 14 amino acids long. Trimming removed 2 bases at V and 3 bases at J, with 8 bases between. The chain's CDR3 is CASSLYRDNQPQHF. CDR3 bases: TGTGCCAGCAGTTTATATAGGGACAATCAGCCCCAGCATTTT.